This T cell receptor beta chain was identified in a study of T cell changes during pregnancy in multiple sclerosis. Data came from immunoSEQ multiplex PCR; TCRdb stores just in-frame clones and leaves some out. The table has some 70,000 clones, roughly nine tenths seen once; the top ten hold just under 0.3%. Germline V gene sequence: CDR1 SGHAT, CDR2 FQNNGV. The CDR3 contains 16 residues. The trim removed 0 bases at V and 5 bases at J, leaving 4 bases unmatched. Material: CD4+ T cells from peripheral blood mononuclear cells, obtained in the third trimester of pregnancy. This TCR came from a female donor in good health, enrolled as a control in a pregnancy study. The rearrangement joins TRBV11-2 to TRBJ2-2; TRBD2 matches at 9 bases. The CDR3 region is CASSLDVRGGTGELFF. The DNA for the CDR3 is TGTGCCAGCAGCTTAGATGTGCGGGGGGGTACCGGGGAGCTGTTTTTT.